This TCR beta chain emerged from a study of long-term antiretroviral therapy in people with HIV. Study-level background: The earliest samples predate the 2015 immediate-ART recommendation by about a decade. Study findings and constraints: Sampling of blood ran from the mid-2000s to the late 2010s, and older ART regimens were possibly in use. Across all time points, the repertoire was dominated by clones that expanded before ART.

Per the germline V gene, CDR1 is SGHTA and CDR2 is FQGNSA. V was shortened by 2 bases and J by 2 bases, with 13 bases between the two germline ends. The CDR3 has 15 amino acids. Researchers ran immunoSEQ v3.0 at survey level. 40,000-50,000 T-cell genomes per sample were the sequencing target. The method was immunoSEQ multiplex PCR; TCRdb's version includes in-frame clones alone and lacks a portion of them. The sample lists 25,000 to 30,000 clones; 80% to 85% were seen once. Concerning this clone itself: The antigen remains unidentified.

This material consisted of unsorted PBMCs, taken 2.9 years after starting antiretroviral therapy. This chain uses TRBV7-2 with TRBJ2-7; perhaps TRBD1 as D (6 bases). The receptor was isolated from a man between 50 and 59 years old with HIV. The CDR3 region is CASSLPGTQAYEQYF. The CDR3 DNA is TGTGCCAGCAGCTTACCCGGGACACAAGCCTACGAGCAGTACTTC.